These T cell receptor beta chains were read from a single sample in a study of T cell responses to AZD1222 COVID-19 vaccine. Profiled with immunoSEQ multiplex PCR; TCRdb holds only in-frame clones, not every one. This sample carries approximately 140,000 clones, approximately 90% of them seen once, and the ten largest clones take 5.5%. Sequencing used peripheral blood, obtained on day 0 of AZD1222 vaccination. The source of these receptors is an adult in good health. CDR3s include the opening cysteine and the closing phenylalanine or tryptophan.

v_gene	j_gene	CDR3aa
TRBV21-1	TRBJ2-7	CASSARTSPSYEQYF
TRBV7-2	TRBJ1-1	CASSLTGMTEAFF
TRBV29-1	TRBJ2-7	CSVNSGSYEQYF
TRBV15	TRBJ1-5	CATSTASKSQPQHF
TRBV4-3	TRBJ2-7	CASSQEAGISYEQYF
TRBV5-1	TRBJ2-2	CASSPLAGGSTGELFF
TRBV23-1	TRBJ2-2	CASSQPGLAALNTGELFF
TRBV29-1	TRBJ1-2	CSVAPPPGQSNYGYTF
TRBV5-6	TRBJ2-7	CASSLGHSYEQYF
TRBV14	TRBJ1-4	CASSQGPGRANEKLFF
TRBV28	TRBJ1-5	CASSQDRAQHF
TRBV29-1	TRBJ2-7	CSVRKQGIGGYEQYF
TRBV9	TRBJ1-2	CASSVGQREGYTF
TRBV7-9	TRBJ1-2	CASSPLTRDYGYTF
TRBV7-6	TRBJ1-5	CASSEGWGQYNQPQHF
TRBV19	TRBJ1-1	CASVGSTAEAFF
TRBV3-1/TRBV3-2	TRBJ1-2	CASSQQGADGYTF
TRBV7-2	TRBJ1-1	CASSTQVRVMNTEAFF
TRBV7-6	TRBJ2-1	CASSLGFRDRGNEQFF
TRBV28	TRBJ2-7	CASSFGLTGGRYEQYF
TRBV27	TRBJ1-1	CASSLWGKGTEAFF
TRBV3-1/TRBV3-2	TRBJ2-1	CASSQDPSVYNEQFF
TRBV5-8	TRBJ1-1	CASSLVTGGETEAFF
TRBV11-2	TRBJ2-1	CASSLGGTSFYEQFF
TRBV11-3	TRBJ2-7	CASSPADRGYEQYF
TRBV7-3	TRBJ1-5	CASSGGVGQPQHF
TRBV29-1	TRBJ1-1	CSVEDFQGHTEAFF
TRBV19	TRBJ2-4	CASIDRWDIQYF
TRBV4-3	TRBJ1-6	CASSQVGRAYNSPLHF
TRBV28	TRBJ2-6	CASTKGSYSGANVLTF
TRBV18	TRBJ2-3	CASSARGTGATDTQYF
TRBV19	TRBJ2-7	CASSVLAGEASYEQYF
TRBV7-8	TRBJ2-7	CASSENRWGGQHYEQYF
TRBV27	TRBJ1-2	CASRGSRAYYGYTF
TRBV3-1/TRBV3-2	TRBJ1-6	CASSQTTGPGNSPLHF
TRBV7-9	TRBJ1-4	CASSLPDITDATNEKLFF
TRBV27	TRBJ1-4	CASSLSRFRNEKLFF
TRBV9	TRBJ2-3	CASSTQGGRTDTQYF
TRBV28	TRBJ1-3	CASSLSWATGLKSGNTIYF
TRBV28	TRBJ2-1	CASSGKLRRIPYSYNEQFF
TRBV5-6	TRBJ1-6	CASSLGQGYNSPLHF
TRBV27	TRBJ2-7	CATRILGRVFYEQYF
TRBV7-9	TRBJ1-1	CASSAGTGATEAFF
TRBV19	TRBJ2-3	CASSSGQGGTDTQYF
TRBV7-3	TRBJ2-1	CASSGGLSSYNEQFF
TRBV19	TRBJ2-2	CASRGGNTGKLFF
TRBV11-2	TRBJ2-7	CASSRGAGEKYEQYF
TRBV6-2/TRBV6-3	TRBJ1-3	CASSYGQGGRGNTIYF
TRBV19	TRBJ2-1	CASSIWQRSLCEQFF
TRBV29-1	TRBJ2-1	CSVPTPPSYNEQFF
TRBV7-6	TRBJ1-1	CASKGLGARGTEAFF
TRBV20-1	TRBJ2-1	CSASPGTRWGEQFF
TRBV7-3	TRBJ2-7	CASSVGPPPDEQYF
TRBV9	TRBJ1-6	CASSGEGDGSSYNSPLHF
TRBV6-5	TRBJ1-4	CASSRDGLLIEKLFF
TRBV7-9	TRBJ1-1	CASSLVRRGYTEAFF
TRBV5-4	TRBJ2-3	CASSSESWPSTDTQYF
TRBV28	TRBJ2-1	CASTTPGVAGLNEQFF
TRBV28	TRBJ2-7	CASSATDRGPFEQYF